The T cell receptor beta chain described here comes from a study of long-term antiretroviral therapy in people with HIV. Trimming removed 7 bases from V and 8 bases from J, with 12 bases in between. CDR3 length: 12 residues. Germline-derived CDR1 and CDR2 are SGDLS and YYNGEE. Sequencing relied on immunoSEQ assay v3.0, run at survey level. The protocol was immunoSEQ multiplex PCR, while the TCRdb copy is restricted to in-frame clones and leaves out a portion. The table lists about 25,000 clones, 65% to 85% of them singletons. Sample: unsorted PBMCs, taken about 4.3 years after starting antiretroviral therapy. The sequence derives from a man aged 25 to 40 with HIV. This chain uses TRBV9 with TRBJ1-4; tentative D call: TRBD1 (6 bases). As DNA, the CDR3 is TGTGCCAGCTCGGGGGGCCAGGAAAAACTGTTTTTT. It specifies CASSGGQEKLFF.